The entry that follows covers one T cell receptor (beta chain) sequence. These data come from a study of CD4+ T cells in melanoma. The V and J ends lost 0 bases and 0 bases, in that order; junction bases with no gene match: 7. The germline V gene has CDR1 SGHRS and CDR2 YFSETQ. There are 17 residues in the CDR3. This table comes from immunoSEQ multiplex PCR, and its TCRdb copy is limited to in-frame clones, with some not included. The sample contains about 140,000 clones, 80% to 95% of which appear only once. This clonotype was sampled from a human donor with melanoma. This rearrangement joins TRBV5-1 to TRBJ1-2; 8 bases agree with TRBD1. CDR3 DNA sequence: TGCGCCAGCAGCTTGGGGACAGGGTGGATCACTAACTATGGCTACACCTTC. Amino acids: CASSLGTGWITNYGYTF.